This is a list of T cell receptor beta chains from one sample in a study of cytomegalovirus exposure and HLA in healthy donors. Generated by immunoSEQ multiplex PCR, the TCRdb table keeps only in-frame clones and is missing some. In the table there are 150,000 or so clones, 73% of which are singletons. Material for sequencing was PBMCs. The receptor source for this set is a woman younger than 35 in good health and CMV-seronegative. The CDR3 runs from the conserved cysteine through the conserved F or W. A D gene is named only where the DNA matches it firmly. Only some rows state a clone size, as once, few, many or a class for expanded clones.

d_gene: TRBD1
j_gene: TRBJ1-4
v_gene: TRBV6-6
abundance: NA
CDR3aa: CASSRPGTGEGKLFF
CDR3nt: TGTGCCAGCAGTCGGCCGGGGACAGGGGAGGGAAAACTGTTTTTT

d_gene: TRBD1
j_gene: TRBJ1-5
v_gene: TRBV7-3
abundance: NA
CDR3aa: CASSFGTGGGYNSNQPQHF
CDR3nt: TGTGCCAGCAGCTTTGGGACAGGGGGGGGATATAATAGCAATCAGCCCCAGCATTTT

d_gene: NA
j_gene: TRBJ1-1
v_gene: TRBV5-8
abundance: NA
CDR3aa: CASSLEAGHTEAFF
CDR3nt: TGTGCCAGCAGCTTGGAGGCGGGGCACACTGAAGCTTTCTTT

d_gene: TRBD1
j_gene: TRBJ2-7
v_gene: TRBV27
abundance: few
CDR3aa: CASSFGTGGYEQYF
CDR3nt: TGTGCCAGCAGTTTCGGGACAGGGGGCTACGAGCAGTACTTC

d_gene: TRBD1
j_gene: TRBJ1-4
v_gene: TRBV27
abundance: NA
CDR3aa: CASSRMTGPNEKLFF
CDR3nt: TGTGCCAGCAGCCGTATGACAGGGCCTAATGAAAAACTGTTTTTT

d_gene: TRBD1
j_gene: TRBJ2-5
v_gene: TRBV15
abundance: NA
CDR3aa: CATSRDTGADKTQYF
CDR3nt: TGTGCCACCAGCAGAGATACAGGGGCGGACAAGACCCAGTACTTC

d_gene: NA
j_gene: TRBJ1-5
v_gene: TRBV4-1
abundance: NA
CDR3aa: CASSQVQGLNQPQHF
CDR3nt: TGCGCCAGCAGCCAAGTTCAGGGGCTCAATCAGCCCCAGCATTTT

d_gene: TRBD1
j_gene: TRBJ1-5
v_gene: TRBV28
abundance: NA
CDR3aa: CASRRDRGLNQPQHF
CDR3nt: TGTGCCAGCCGGAGGGACAGGGGGCTAAATCAGCCCCAGCATTTT

d_gene: TRBD2
j_gene: TRBJ2-3
v_gene: TRBV5-6
abundance: NA
CDR3aa: CASSFKGLAARLGTDTQYF
CDR3nt: TGTGCCAGCAGCTTTAAGGGACTAGCGGCAAGGCTAGGCACAGATACGCAGTATTTT

d_gene: TRBD2
j_gene: TRBJ2-5
v_gene: TRBV20-1
abundance: NA
CDR3aa: CSATGGGTQYF
CDR3nt: TGCAGTGCCACGGGAGGGGGGACCCAGTACTTC

d_gene: TRBD2
j_gene: TRBJ2-1
v_gene: TRBV30
abundance: NA
CDR3aa: CAWDSGSNNEQFF
CDR3nt: TGTGCCTGGGACAGCGGGAGTAACAATGAGCAGTTCTTC

d_gene: NA
j_gene: TRBJ1-5
v_gene: TRBV18
abundance: few
CDR3aa: CASSPVALGNQPQHF
CDR3nt: TGTGCCAGCTCACCAGTTGCGTTGGGCAATCAGCCCCAGCATTTT

d_gene: TRBD1
j_gene: TRBJ2-1
v_gene: TRBV6-1
abundance: NA
CDR3aa: CASSEAILAGGRDEQFF
CDR3nt: TGTGCCAGCAGTGAAGCTATCTTGGCAGGGGGTAGGGATGAGCAGTTCTTC

d_gene: TRBD2
j_gene: TRBJ2-1
v_gene: TRBV5-1
abundance: NA
CDR3aa: CASSLLAGGYNEQFF
CDR3nt: TGCGCCAGCAGCTTGCTAGCGGGGGGGTACAATGAGCAGTTCTTC

d_gene: NA
j_gene: TRBJ2-7
v_gene: TRBV5-1
abundance: NA
CDR3aa: CASSSRGAEYEQYF
CDR3nt: TGCGCCAGCAGCTCCCGGGGGGCTGAATACGAGCAGTACTTC

d_gene: NA
j_gene: TRBJ2-7
v_gene: TRBV4-2
abundance: NA
CDR3aa: CASSQGEEGSYEQYF
CDR3nt: TGTGCCAGCAGCCAGGGGGAGGAGGGCTCCTACGAGCAGTACTTC